A single sample is the source of the 24 T cell receptor beta chains below, sequenced in a study of beta chain features in type 1 diabetes. General observations from the study: All four CD4+ subsets of Type 1 diabetes patients contained TCRB CDR3s that were moderately but significantly shorter.

These receptors have no identified antigens. TCRB transcripts that were expressed got sequenced, as all of the isolated RNA had been reverse transcribed. Libraries were prepared by immunoSEQ multiplex PCR; TCRdb keeps only in-frame clonotypes and omits some of them. Seen here are some 240,000 clones, roughly 17% observed once, and the top ten hold about 0.08%. Sequencing used naive CD4+ T cells from blood. Source of these receptors: a man aged 25-45 years with type 1 diabetes.

This clone was observed a few times. The V call is TRBV19, the J call TRBJ1-4; 7 bases line up with TRBD1. The length of the CDR3 is 17 residues. Per the germline V gene, CDR1 is LNHDA and CDR2 is SQIVND (reference sequence). V was pared by 7 bases and J by 4 bases, with 15 bases of the junction left unmatched. CDR3 residues: CASTDRVSNPGNEKLFF. CDR3 nucleotides: TGTGCCAGTACAGACAGGGTCTCGAATCCCGGTAATGAAAAACTGTTTTTT.

This clone was seen more than once but under ten times. This chain connects TRBV18 to TRBJ2-5; D gene ambiguous. Trimming cost V 2 bases and J 0 bases, with 10 bases left between them. This CDR3 is 15 amino acids long. The germline V gene encodes CDR1 KGHSH and CDR2 LQKENI. The CDR3: CASSPGSGYQETQYF. DNA of the CDR3: TGTGCCAGCTCACCAGGATCCGGGTACCAAGAGACCCAGTACTTC.

The sample holds a few counts of this clone. The chain carries TRBV4-1 and TRBJ2-7; no firm D call. Germline-derived CDR1 and CDR2 are MGHRA and YSYEKL. V was pared by 1 base and J by 4 bases, with 8 bases between. The CDR3 sequence is 13 residues long. CDR3 sequence reads: CASSQGPRYEQYF. CDR3 DNA: TGCGCCAGCAGCCAAGGGCCGAGATACGAGCAGTACTTC.

V usage is TRBV14 and J usage is TRBJ1-2; TRBD1 aligns across 7 bases. Trimming at V came to 4 bases and at J to 3 bases, leaving 8 bases not matched to a gene. The CDR3 extends over 15 amino acids. Germline lookup yields CDR1 SGHDN and CDR2 FVKESK. The DNA of the CDR3 is TGTGCCAGCAGCCCCAGGGGGAAGGGGGACTATGGCTACACCTTC. Amino acid sequence: CASSPRGKGDYGYTF.

The chain is built from TRBV9 and TRBJ1-1; D perhaps matches TRBD1 (6 bases). Looked up from germline, CDR1 is SGDLS and CDR2 is YYNGEE. V was clipped by 5 bases and J by 3 bases, with 11 bases between them. This CDR3 contains 13 residues. This CDR3 reads CASRNRADTEAFF. The CDR3 DNA sequence: TGTGCCAGCAGGAACAGGGCTGACACTGAAGCTTTCTTT.

The CDR3: CASSRSNYGYTF. CDR3 sequence (DNA): TGCGCCAGCAGTCGATCTAACTATGGCTACACCTTC. The J gene is TRBJ1-2, the V gene TRBV4-1; D remains unclear. From germline, CDR1 is MGHRA and CDR2 YSYEKL. V lost 6 bases and J lost 0, with 5 bases in between. The CDR3 has 12 amino acids.

This clone has just a few counts. The genes are TRBV7-9 and TRBJ2-7, with TRBD1 identical over 9 bases. Germline values: CDR1 SEHNR, CDR2 FQNEAQ (reference sequence). CDR3 length equals 14 residues. Losses at the gene ends were 5 bases for V and 6 bases for J; bases not matched to a gene: 8. This CDR3 is CASSPRDREGEQYF. The CDR3 bases are TGTGCCAGCAGCCCGAGGGACAGGGAGGGCGAGCAGTACTTC.

This clone appeared a few times. V and J are TRBV18 and TRBJ2-7, with D possibly being TRBD1 (6 bases). Deletions cut 2 bases from V and 7 bases from J, with 15 bases between. CDR3 length: 14 amino acids. Germline values: CDR1 KGHSH, CDR2 LQKENI. The CDR3, as DNA: TGTGCCAGCTCACCAACAGGGTATTATGAGGAGCAGTACTTC. Translation gives CASSPTGYYEEQYF.

The rearrangement joins TRBV5-4 to TRBJ2-1; 11 bases are a match to TRBD2. This CDR3 spans 16 amino acids. J was trimmed by 5 bases and V by 3 bases; bases with no gene match: 7. The germline V gene encodes CDR1 SGHNT and CDR2 YYREEE (reference sequence). The CDR3 bases are TGTGCCAGCAGCTCCCCCGGGACTAGCGGCAACAATGAGCAGTTCTTC. Its protein is CASSSPGTSGNNEQFF.

The rearrangement uses TRBV10-3 and TRBJ2-1, with TRBD2 matching over 10 bases. V lost 5 bases to trimming and J lost 9 bases; unmatched junction nucleotides: 13. Germline CDR1 and CDR2: ENHRY and SYGVKD. The CDR3 extends over 16 amino acids. DNA for the CDR3: TGTGCCATCAGTCCTCCCAAAGCGGGAGGGCCGGCTGAGCAGTTCTTC. Protein: CAISPPKAGGPAEQFF.

This clone was recorded a few times. V usage is TRBV6-1 and J usage is TRBJ2-7; TRBD1 agrees at 8 bases. CDR3 length: 14 amino acids. Germline CDR1 reads MNHNS; CDR2 reads SASEGT. V dropped 5 bases and J dropped 3; count of bases not matched to a gene: 6. CDR3 DNA: TGTGCCAGCAGTAAGACAGGGGCTGGCTACGAGCAGTACTTC. Protein: CASSKTGAGYEQYF.

This clone was picked up a small number of times. The rearrangement joins TRBV5-6 to TRBJ2-7; the D gene is possibly TRBD1 (5 bases). Germline CDR1 and CDR2: SGHDT and YYEEEE. V lost 5 bases and J lost 1, with 13 bases in between. This CDR3 region has 14 residues. Written as DNA, the CDR3 is TGTGCCAGCAGAGGTAGGGGTAGTTCCTACGAGCAGTACTTC. This translates into CASRGRGSSYEQYF.

This clone has a handful of counts. The CDR3 DNA follows: TGTGCCAGCAGCACGTCATACAATGAGCAGTTCTTC. Encoded protein: CASSTSYNEQFF. J is TRBJ2-1 and V is TRBV25-1; D gene unclear. There are 12 residues in the CDR3. V lost 6 bases, J lost 4 bases, and 7 bases lay in between. From germline, CDR1 is MGHDK and CDR2 SYGVNS.

The chain has TRBV30 and TRBJ2-3; possible D gene TRBD1, 5 bases. The CDR3 runs to 15 residues. Trimming stripped 2 bases from V and 4 bases from J, with 16 bases between. The V gene's germline CDR1 is GTSNPN and CDR2 SVGIG (reference sequence). CDR3 region: CAWSRPGKRPDTQYF. In DNA, the CDR3 is TGTGCCTGGAGTCGTCCAGGGAAGCGTCCAGATACGCAGTATTTT.

This clone was observed a handful of times. The CDR3 sequence is CAWRRVRTEAFF. The CDR3 DNA reads as TGTGCCTGGAGACGGGTCCGGACAGAAGCTTTCTTT. The chain employs TRBV30 and TRBJ1-1, with D maybe TRBD1 (5 bases). Germline V gives CDR1 GTSNPN, CDR2 SVGIG (reference sequence). Trimming removed 3 bases from V and 8 bases from J, with 13 bases in between. The CDR3 consists of 12 residues.

This clone was seen only a few times. The CDR3 DNA sequence: TGCAGCGTGGAGCGGGTTAAGGGGGAGACCCAGTACTTC. Its protein is CSVERVKGETQYF. The V and J genes are TRBV29-1 and TRBJ2-5; D is perhaps TRBD2 (6 bases). Germline lookup yields CDR1 SQVTM and CDR2 ANQGSEA. The CDR3 contains 13 residues. V lost 6 bases to trimming and J lost 5 bases, with 16 bases between them.

The V call is TRBV4-3, the J call TRBJ1-2; D perhaps matches TRBD1 (6 bases). CDR3 length equals 15 residues. Looked up from germline, CDR1 is LGHNA and CDR2 is YSLEER. Trimming cost V 1 base and J 6 bases, with 15 bases left between them. The CDR3 region is CASSQAMTGPHGYTF. The DNA for the CDR3 is TGCGCCAGCAGCCAAGCGATGACAGGTCCGCATGGCTACACCTTC.

The sample holds a few counts of this clone. Other DNA sequences in the sample encode the same CDR3. This chain uses TRBV27 with TRBJ1-1, with unresolved D. V lost 3 bases to trimming and J lost 1 base, with 6 bases between them. Germline V CDR1 and CDR2: MNHEY, SMNVEV (reference sequence). This CDR3 is 13 amino acids long. CDR3 coding DNA: TGTGCCAGCAGTTTCCGAGCGAACACTGAAGCTTTCTTT. Translation: CASSFRANTEAFF.

The chain combines TRBV9 with TRBJ2-7; the match to TRBD2 covers 9 bases. Germline-derived CDR1 and CDR2 are SGDLS and YYNGEE. The CDR3 length is 14 residues. With 3 bases clipped from V and 3 bases from J, the junction kept 4 bases outside the gene matches. The CDR3 sequence: CASSEGLAIYEQYF. The CDR3, as DNA: TGTGCCAGCAGCGAAGGACTAGCGATCTACGAGCAGTACTTC.

The sample holds a few counts of this clone. The rearrangement joins TRBV29-1 to TRBJ2-1; weak D call: TRBD2 (5 bases). The ends were cut back, 4 bases at V and 10 bases at J, with 20 bases in the middle. The CDR3 has 14 amino acids. Looked up from germline, CDR1 is SQVTM and CDR2 is ANQGSEA. DNA for the CDR3: TGCAGCGTTGTAGAAGGGTCGAGCGGCGGAGAGCAGTTCTTC. It yields the protein CSVVEGSSGGEQFF.

This rearrangement joins TRBV7-9 to TRBJ2-2; no definite D call. Germline assignment: CDR1 SEHNR and CDR2 FQNEAQ (reference sequence). V was trimmed by 5 bases and J by 4 bases, leaving 8 bases between them. The CDR3 runs to 13 residues. CDR3 region: CASSPHITGELFF. CDR3 DNA: TGTGCCAGCAGCCCCCATATCACCGGGGAGCTGTTTTTT.

This clone was seen once. This chain links TRBV6-5 with TRBJ2-1, with 11 bases identical to TRBD2. The V gene end was trimmed by 5 bases and the J gene end by 5 bases; junction bases not matched to a gene: 5. The CDR3 is made up of 15 amino acids. Germline CDR1 MNHEY, CDR2 SVGAGI. In DNA form, the CDR3 reads TGTGCCAGCAGTCCCGGGACTAGCGGCCACAATGAGCAGTTCTTC. This encodes CASSPGTSGHNEQFF.

This clone has a handful of counts. This chain links TRBV18 with TRBJ2-5; D gene ambiguous. Germline V gene data show CDR1 as KGHSH and CDR2 as LQKENI. The ends were cut back, 3 bases at V and 0 bases at J, with 8 bases in the middle. The CDR3 is made up of 14 amino acids. The CDR3 DNA reads as TGTGCCAGCTCACCTACAGCAGACCAAGAGACCCAGTACTTC. Its translation: CASSPTADQETQYF.

This clone was counted between two and nine times. The chain has TRBV29-1 and TRBJ2-7; 8 bases fit TRBD1. This CDR3 contains 13 residues. Germline CDR1 SQVTM, CDR2 ANQGSEA. V gave up 1 base and J gave up 6 bases; unmatched junction bases: 5. This CDR3 reads CSVEGLTGGEQYF. CDR3 DNA sequence: TGCAGCGTTGAAGGATTAACAGGGGGCGAGCAGTACTTC.